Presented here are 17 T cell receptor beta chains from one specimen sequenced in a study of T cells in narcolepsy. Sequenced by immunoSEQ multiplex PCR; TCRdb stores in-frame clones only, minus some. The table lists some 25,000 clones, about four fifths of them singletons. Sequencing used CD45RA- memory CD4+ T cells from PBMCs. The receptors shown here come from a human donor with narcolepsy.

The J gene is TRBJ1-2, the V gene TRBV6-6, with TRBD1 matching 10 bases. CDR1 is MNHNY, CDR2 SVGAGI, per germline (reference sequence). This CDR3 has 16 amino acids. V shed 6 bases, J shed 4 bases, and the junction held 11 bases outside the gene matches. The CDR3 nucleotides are TGTGCCAGCAGCTACACACCGGGACAGGGGTCCTATGGCTACACCTTC. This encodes CASSYTPGQGSYGYTF.

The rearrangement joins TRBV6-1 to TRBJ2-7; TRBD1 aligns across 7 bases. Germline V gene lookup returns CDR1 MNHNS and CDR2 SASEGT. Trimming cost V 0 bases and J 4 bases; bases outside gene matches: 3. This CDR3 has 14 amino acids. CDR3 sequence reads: CASSEAGTEYEQYF. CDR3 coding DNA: TGTGCCAGCAGTGAAGCGGGGACAGAGTACGAGCAGTACTTC.

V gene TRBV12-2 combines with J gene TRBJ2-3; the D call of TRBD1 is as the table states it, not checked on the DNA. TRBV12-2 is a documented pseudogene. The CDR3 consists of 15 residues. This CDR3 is CASRLRDTHTDTQYF. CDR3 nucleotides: TGTGCAAGTCGCTTAAGAGACACACACACAGATACGCAGTATTTT.

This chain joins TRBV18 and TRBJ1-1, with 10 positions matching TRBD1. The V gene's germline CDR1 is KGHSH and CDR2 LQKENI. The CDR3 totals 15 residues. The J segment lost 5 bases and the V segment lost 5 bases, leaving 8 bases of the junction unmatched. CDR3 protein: CASSVRDRGWTEAFF. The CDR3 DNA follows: TGTGCCAGCTCAGTCCGGGACAGGGGATGGACTGAAGCTTTCTTT.

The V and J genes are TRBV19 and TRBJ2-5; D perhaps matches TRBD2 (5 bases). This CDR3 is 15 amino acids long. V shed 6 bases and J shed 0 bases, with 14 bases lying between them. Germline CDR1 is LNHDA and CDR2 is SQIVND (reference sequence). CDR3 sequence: CASRRAREHQETQYF. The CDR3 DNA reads TGTGCCAGTAGACGAGCAAGGGAGCACCAAGAGACCCAGTACTTC.

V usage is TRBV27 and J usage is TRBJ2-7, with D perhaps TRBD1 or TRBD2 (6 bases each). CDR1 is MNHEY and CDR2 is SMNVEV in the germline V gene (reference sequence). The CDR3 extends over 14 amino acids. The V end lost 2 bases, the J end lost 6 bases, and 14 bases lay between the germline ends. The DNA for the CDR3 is TGTGCCAGCAGTTTAAGGAAGGGGGGTAGCGAGCAGTACTTC. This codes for CASSLRKGGSEQYF.

The CDR3 is CSATPGRQNTGELFF. CDR3 DNA sequence: TGCAGCGCTACACCGGGACGGCAGAACACCGGGGAGCTGTTTTTT. The chain links TRBV29-1 to TRBJ2-2; D may match TRBD1 or TRBD2 (5 bases each). Trimming cost V 7 bases and J 1 base, with 16 bases left between them. The CDR3 is made up of 15 amino acids. Germline CDR1 and CDR2: SQVTM and ANQGSEA.

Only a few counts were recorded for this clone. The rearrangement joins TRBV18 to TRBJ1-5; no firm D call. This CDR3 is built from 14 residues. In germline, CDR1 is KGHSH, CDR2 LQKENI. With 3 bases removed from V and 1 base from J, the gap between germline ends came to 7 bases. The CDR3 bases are TGTGCCAGCTCACCTGACTTAAGCAATCAGCCCCAGCATTTT. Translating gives CASSPDLSNQPQHF.

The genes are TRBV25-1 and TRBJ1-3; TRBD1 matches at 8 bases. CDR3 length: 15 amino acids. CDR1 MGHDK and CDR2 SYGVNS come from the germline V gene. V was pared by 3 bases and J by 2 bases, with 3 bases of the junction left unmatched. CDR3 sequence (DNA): TGTGCCAGCAGTGACCCGACAGGGGCTGGAAACACCATATATTTT. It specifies CASSDPTGAGNTIYF.

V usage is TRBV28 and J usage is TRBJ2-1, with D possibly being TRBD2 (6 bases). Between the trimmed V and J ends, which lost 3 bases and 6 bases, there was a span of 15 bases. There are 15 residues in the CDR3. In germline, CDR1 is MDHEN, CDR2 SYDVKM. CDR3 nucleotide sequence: TGTGCCAGCAGTTTCGGGGGACCCCAGGGCAATGAGCAGTTCTTC. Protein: CASSFGGPQGNEQFF.

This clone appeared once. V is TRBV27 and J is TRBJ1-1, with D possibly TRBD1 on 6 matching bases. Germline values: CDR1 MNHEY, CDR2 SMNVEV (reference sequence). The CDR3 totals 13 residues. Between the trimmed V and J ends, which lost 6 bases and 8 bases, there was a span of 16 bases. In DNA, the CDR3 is TGTGCCAGCAGGCCCCTTGGGCAGGGGGAAGCTTTCTTT. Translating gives CASRPLGQGEAFF.

In nucleotides, the CDR3 is TGCGCCAGCAGCCCCTGGGACAGTCCTAATGAAAAACTGTTTTTT. Protein: CASSPWDSPNEKLFF. The chain couples TRBV5-1 to TRBJ1-4; 7 nucleotides line up with TRBD1. With V trimmed by 4 bases and J by 3 bases, 6 bases remained unmatched. The CDR3 runs to 15 residues. In germline, CDR1 is SGHRS, CDR2 YFSETQ.

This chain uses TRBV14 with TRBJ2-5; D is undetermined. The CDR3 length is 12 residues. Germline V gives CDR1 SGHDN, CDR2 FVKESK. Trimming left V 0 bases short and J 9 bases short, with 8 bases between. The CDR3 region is CASSQDLGPQYF. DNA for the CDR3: TGTGCCAGCAGCCAAGATCTGGGCCCCCAGTACTTC.

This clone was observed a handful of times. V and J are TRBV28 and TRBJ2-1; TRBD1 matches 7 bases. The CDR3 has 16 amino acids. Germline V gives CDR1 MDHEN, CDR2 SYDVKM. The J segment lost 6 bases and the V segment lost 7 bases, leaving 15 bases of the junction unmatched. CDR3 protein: CASIHSRQGYGNEQFF. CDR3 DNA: TGTGCCAGCATTCACTCGAGACAGGGTTACGGCAATGAGCAGTTCTTC.

CDR3 sequence reads: CASSYGGSNEKLFF. CDR3 bases: TGCGCCAGCAGCTACGGAGGGTCTAATGAAAAACTGTTTTTT. The chain combines TRBV5-1 with TRBJ1-4; D remains ambiguous. Trimming removed 3 bases from V and 3 bases from J, with 9 bases in between. Germline loops: CDR1 SGHRS, CDR2 YFSETQ. The CDR3 length is 14 residues.

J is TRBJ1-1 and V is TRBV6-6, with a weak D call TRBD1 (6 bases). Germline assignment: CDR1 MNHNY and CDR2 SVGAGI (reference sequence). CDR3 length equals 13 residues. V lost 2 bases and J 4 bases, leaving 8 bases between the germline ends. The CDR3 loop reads CASSYVGGTEAFF. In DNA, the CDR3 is TGTGCCAGCAGTTACGTAGGGGGCACTGAAGCTTTCTTT.

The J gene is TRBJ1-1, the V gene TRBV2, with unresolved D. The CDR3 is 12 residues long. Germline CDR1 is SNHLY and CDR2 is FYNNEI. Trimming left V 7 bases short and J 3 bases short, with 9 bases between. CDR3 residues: CASITRDTEAFF. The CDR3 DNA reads TGTGCCAGCATCACTAGGGACACTGAAGCTTTCTTT.